This is a list of T cell receptor beta chains from one sample in a study of blood T cell repertoires in COVID-19. Sequencing was performed with immunoSEQ multiplex PCR; in TCRdb, only in-frame clones are kept and a portion is missing. The profile shows some 150,000 clones, roughly four fifths of them singletons. The sample consisted of peripheral blood. All receptors come from a woman aged 45-65 years with active or convalescent COVID-19. The CDR3 runs from the conserved cysteine through the conserved F or W. D genes are given only for firm matches. The listing skips clone size in some rows; elsewhere it reads once, few, many or a size class.

D,size,J,V,DNA,CDR3
TRBD2,-,TRBJ2-2,TRBV30,TGTGCCTGGAATCTTGGGACTAGTCTCACCGGGGAGCTGTTTTTT,CAWNLGTSLTGELFF
-,-,TRBJ2-2,TRBV7-2,TGTGCCAGCAGCTTTTCCCTGGGACTCAACACCGGGGAGCTGTTTTTT,CASSFSLGLNTGELFF
-,-,TRBJ1-1,TRBV2,TGTGCCAGCAGGGTCGGACACGGGTACGAAGCTTTCTTT,CASRVGHGYEAFF
TRBD1,once,TRBJ2-7,TRBV15,TGTGCCACCAGGGAGAACAGGGGCTACGAGCAGTACTTC,CATRENRGYEQYF
-,-,TRBJ2-5,TRBV18,TGTGCCAGCTCACCATGGGGAGGTGAGACCCAGTACTTC,CASSPWGGETQYF
-,few,TRBJ2-7,TRBV7-8,TGTGCCAGCAGCTTAGGGGCCGAAGGGGCGCCATTATTC,CASSLGAEGAPLF
-,few,TRBJ1-2,TRBV29-1,TGCAGCGTTGAAAGGGACAATGGCTACACCTTC,CSVERDNGYTF
-,-,TRBJ1-5,TRBV6-5,TGTGCCAGCAGAGGCAGGGTGAGCAATCAGCCCCAGCATTTT,CASRGRVSNQPQHF
-,-,TRBJ2-2,TRBV30,TGTGCCTGGAGTGTACTCACTGGGCTAACCGGGGAGCTGTTTTTT,CAWSVLTGLTGELFF
-,-,TRBJ2-7,TRBV30,TGTGCCTGGAGTGGCAGGGGAAACGAGCAGTACTTC,CAWSGRGNEQYF
-,-,TRBJ2-1,TRBV5-1,TGCGCCAGCAGCTTGCTCCGAGATCGGAGCTCCTACAATGAGCAGTTCTTC,CASSLLRDRSSYNEQFF
TRBD2,once,TRBJ2-2,TRBV18,TGTGCCAGCTCACCACAAGCGGGGGGCGCCCTGGACACCGGGGAGCTGTTTTTT,CASSPQAGGALDTGELFF
-,-,TRBJ2-3,TRBV2,TGTGCCAGCAGTGGTGTCTTTAGCGGACCCACAGATACGCAGTATTTT,CASSGVFSGPTDTQYF
-,-,TRBJ2-1,TRBV19,TGTGCCAGTAGTATCCGGGCCAAGGGGAATGAGCAGTTCTTC,CASSIRAKGNEQFF
-,-,TRBJ1-4,TRBV24-1,TGTGCCACCAGTGACGCGGAACCGGGGGAAAAACTGTTTTTT,CATSDAEPGEKLFF
-,-,TRBJ2-7,TRBV28,TGTGCCAGCAGTTCCCCTATACTCGGGCTAGCGCCCGAGCAGTACTTC,CASSSPILGLAPEQYF
TRBD1,-,TRBJ1-2,TRBV3-1/TRBV3-2,TGTGCCAGCAGCCATACAGGGGGTAATAACTATGGCTACACCTTC,CASSHTGGNNYGYTF
-,-,TRBJ1-5,TRBV28,TGTGCCAGCAGCCGCGGTTACAATCAGCCCCAGCATTTT,CASSRGYNQPQHF
TRBD1,-,TRBJ2-7,TRBV29-1,TGCAGCGTTGGGGACAGGGGGCCGGGGGAGCAGTACTTC,CSVGDRGPGEQYF
TRBD2,-,TRBJ2-7,TRBV20-1,TGCAGTGCCAGTACGGCTCTGCTAGCGGGTCACGAGCAGTACTTC,CSASTALLAGHEQYF
TRBD2,-,TRBJ2-1,TRBV29-1,TGCAGCGCGGACCCGGGACTAGCCCACAATGAGCAGTTCTTC,CSADPGLAHNEQFF
-,-,TRBJ1-2,TRBV9,TGTGCCAGCAGCGTAGGAGGCCGGGAGGCAGGGAACTATGGCTACACCTTC,CASSVGGREAGNYGYTF
-,-,TRBJ2-5,TRBV5-6,TGTGCCAGCAGCTTGGGGGCAGCTACCCAAGAGACCCAGTACTTC,CASSLGAATQETQYF
TRBD2,once,TRBJ2-1,TRBV6-2/TRBV6-3,TGTGCCAGCAGTTACGGAGGACTAGCGGGGGCGTTAGATGAGCAGTTCTTC,CASSYGGLAGALDEQFF
TRBD1,-,TRBJ2-1,TRBV5-1,TGCGCCAGCAGCGTGGAGACAGGGGGCTTTTACAATGAGCAGTTCTTC,CASSVETGGFYNEQFF
-,few,TRBJ2-5,TRBV2,TGTGCCAGCGCGGGGGCAGGAGAGACCCAGTACTTC,CASAGAGETQYF
-,many,TRBJ2-2,TRBV6-2/TRBV6-3,TGTGCCAGCAGTTACCCACGACAGGGAGGAGACACCGGGGAGCTGTTTTTT,CASSYPRQGGDTGELFF
-,-,TRBJ2-3,TRBV28,TGTGCCAGCAGCAGGACTGGCACCTCAGATACGCAGTATTTT,CASSRTGTSDTQYF
TRBD1,-,TRBJ2-2,TRBV7-2,TGTGCCAGCAGCTGGACAGGGGGCTCTGGGGAGCTGTTTTTT,CASSWTGGSGELFF
-,-,TRBJ2-1,TRBV7-2,TGTGCCAGCAGCTTAGCGAGTTCTAGTAATGAGCAGTTCTTC,CASSLASSSNEQFF
-,-,TRBJ2-7,TRBV4-3,TGCGCCAGCAGCCAAGGGGCTCTTTCCTACGAGCAGTACTTC,CASSQGALSYEQYF
TRBD1,-,TRBJ1-2,TRBV5-6,TGTGCCAGCAGCCAGGCAGCAGGAACCGGACAGGGGAATGGCTACACCTTC,CASSQAAGTGQGNGYTF
TRBD2,-,TRBJ2-1,TRBV5-5,TGTGCCAGCAGCCCGATCGGGACTAGCGGGAACAATGAGCAGTTCTTC,CASSPIGTSGNNEQFF
-,-,TRBJ1-1,TRBV5-1,TGCGCCAGCAGCTGGGGTAGGGGAAGAGCCTGGGCTGAAGCTTTCTTT,CASSWGRGRAWAEAFF
-,-,TRBJ2-3,TRBV29-1,TGCAGCGGGCGCGGAGGGTCTAGCACAGATACGCAGTATTTT,CSGRGGSSTDTQYF
-,-,TRBJ1-1,TRBV11-2,TGTGCCAGCAGCTTACCAGGGGTGCCTGCTGAAGCTTTCTTT,CASSLPGVPAEAFF
-,-,TRBJ2-2,TRBV2,TGTGCCAGCAGATTACAGCAGAACACCGGGGAGCTGTTTTTT,CASRLQQNTGELFF
-,few,TRBJ1-1,TRBV5-6,TGTGCCAGCAGCTTGGGCAGGGTTGAAGCTTTCTTT,CASSLGRVEAFF
TRBD2,-,TRBJ2-1,TRBV27,TGTGCCAGCAGTCCCCCGTTTCGGGAGGGGGACAATGAGCAGTTCTTC,CASSPPFREGDNEQFF
TRBD1,-,TRBJ1-2,TRBV19,TGTGCCAGTAGTATAGCCCCGGGACAGGGCTATGGCTACACCTTC,CASSIAPGQGYGYTF
-,-,TRBJ1-3,TRBV6-5,TGTGCCAGCAGCGCCCATGTTGGAGGGGGAAACACCATATATTTT,CASSAHVGGGNTIYF
-,medium-sized,TRBJ2-7,TRBV20-1,TGCAGTGCTCAGGGTCCTTACGAGCAGTACTTC,CSAQGPYEQYF
TRBD2,-,TRBJ2-1,TRBV6-6,TGTGCCAGCAGTCGATCCGGACAGACGGGAAATAGCGGGAGGGGAAATGAGCAGTTCTTC,CASSRSGQTGNSGRGNEQFF
-,-,TRBJ2-2,TRBV6-2/TRBV6-3,TGTGCCAGCAGTAACAGGGAGAACACCGGGGAGCTGTTTTTT,CASSNRENTGELFF
TRBD2,once,TRBJ2-1,TRBV7-9,TGTGCCAGCCGCCGTGGAGCGGGGGGGACTGAGCAGTTCTTC,CASRRGAGGTEQFF
-,-,TRBJ2-2,TRBV7-8,TGTGCCAGCAGCCCCGGGATGAACACCGGGGAGCTGTTTTTT,CASSPGMNTGELFF
-,-,TRBJ1-5,TRBV4-1,TGCGCCAGCAGCCAAGATTTTGGGGGGACGGGCAATCAGCCCCAGCATTTT,CASSQDFGGTGNQPQHF
TRBD1,-,TRBJ2-5,TRBV19,TGTGCCAGTAGGTCGGGACAGGACGGACAAGAGACCCAGTACTTC,CASRSGQDGQETQYF
-,-,TRBJ1-2,TRBV14,TGTGCCAGCAGCCAAGAAAGGGGCCTGGGGCCCAACTATGGCTACACCTTC,CASSQERGLGPNYGYTF
TRBD2,few,TRBJ2-1,TRBV27,TGTGCCAGCACTACAGGCTGGACTAGCGGGAGGAAGGTCAATGAGCAGTTCTTC,CASTTGWTSGRKVNEQFF
-,-,TRBJ2-3,TRBV12-3/TRBV12-4,TGTGCCAGCAGTTTACAAGATACGCAGTATTTT,CASSLQDTQYF
-,-,TRBJ1-4,TRBV7-9,TGTGCCAGCAGCGGGGCCGGAGGGTTGGGAGAAAAACTGTTTTTT,CASSGAGGLGEKLFF
TRBD1,few,TRBJ2-3,TRBV11-2,TGTGCCAGCAGCTTTAACAGGGGTACAGATACGCAGTATTTT,CASSFNRGTDTQYF